One sample yielded the 19 T cell receptor beta chains listed below, sequenced in a study of CXCR3-negative and CXCR3-positive naive CD8 T cells. Libraries of TRB cDNA were made by 5' RACE and carried UMIs. After re-calling the 5' RACE reads, TCRdb lists one entry per CDR3 protein, DNA absent. Its clone listing holds some 41,000 distinct CDR3 sequences. Material: memory CD8+ T cells from blood. These receptor sequences come from a human donor in good health. Some clones in this sample may be carry-over from other donors' samples.

CDR3 sequence: CASSYQVQETQYF. This chain connects TRBV27 to TRBJ2-5. In germline, CDR1 is MNHEY, CDR2 SMNVEV (reference sequence). This CDR3 contains 13 residues.

The chain recombines TRBV25-1 with TRBJ2-1; there is no DNA to check the TCRdb D call of TRBD2. The CDR3 extends over 16 amino acids. From germline, CDR1 is MGHDK and CDR2 SYGVNS. CDR3 amino acids: CASSDPPGGSYNEQFF.

This rearrangement joins TRBV11-3 to TRBJ2-1; TCRdb reports TRBD2, a call that lacks DNA to check it against. The V gene's germline CDR1 is SGHNT and CDR2 YENEEA. This CDR3 has 19 amino acids. CDR3 sequence reads: CASSLDFMSAGGIYNEQFF.

This chain links TRBV20-1 with TRBJ1-2; TCRdb's D call, TRBD1, is unchecked because there is no DNA. The CDR3 is 14 amino acids. The germline gives CDR1 DFQATT, CDR2 SNEGSKA (reference sequence). The CDR3 region is CSAQSGGRNYGYTF.

The V and J genes are TRBV20-1 and TRBJ1-1; lacking DNA, the TRBD1 call made by TCRdb goes unchecked. The CDR3 totals 13 residues. Germline V gene lookup returns CDR1 DFQATT and CDR2 SNEGSKA (reference sequence). CDR3 loop: CSATGGRVTEAFF.

The chain links TRBV28 to TRBJ2-3; absent DNA, TCRdb's TRBD1 call cannot be checked. Germline V CDR1 and CDR2: MDHEN, SYDVKM. This CDR3 region has 15 residues. The CDR3 spells CASSPNQGNGDTQYF.

The chain uses TRBV12-3 or TRBV12-4 and TRBJ2-1; TCRdb's D call of TRBD1 is untestable without DNA. The CDR3 is 13 residues long. The CDR3 sequence: CASTHTRGYEQFF.

The rearrangement links TRBV20-1 to TRBJ2-7; TCRdb's D call of TRBD2 is untestable without DNA. Germline V CDR1 and CDR2: DFQATT, SNEGSKA (reference sequence). CDR3 length: 15 residues. The CDR3 spells CSARDFGLEYYEQYF.

The chain joins TRBV25-1 to TRBJ2-7. The CDR3 totals 14 residues. Per germline, CDR1 MGHDK and CDR2 SYGVNS. This CDR3 reads CASSDMGRFDEQYF.

The V call is TRBV29-1, the J call TRBJ2-7; TCRdb names TRBD1, which stays unverified in the absence of DNA. The CDR3 is 14 residues long. Germline V CDR1 and CDR2: SQVTM, ANQGSEA. CDR3 loop: CSVDGDREPYEQYF.

The chain couples TRBV12-5 to TRBJ2-1; TCRdb picks TRBD2, but there is no DNA to check that call. Germline assignment: CDR1 LGHNT and CDR2 FRNRAP. CDR3 length: 15 residues. The CDR3 sequence: CASGLAPLRAHEQFF.

The chain carries TRBV7-3 and TRBJ2-1; TCRdb names TRBD1, which stays unverified in the absence of DNA. Germline V lookup: CDR1 SGHTA, CDR2 FQGTGA. The CDR3 contains 15 residues. This CDR3 is CASSSTIGGYNEQFF.

The CDR3 is CASSGVLSGNTIYF. The rearrangement uses TRBV7-9 and TRBJ1-3. The CDR3 runs 14 residues. Germline V gene lookup returns CDR1 SEHNR and CDR2 FQNEAQ (reference sequence). Combining the CDR3 with reference TRBV7-9 and TRBJ1-3 gives the whole variable domain DTGVSQNPRHKITKRGQNVTFRCDPISEHNRLYWYRQTLGQGPEFLTYFQNEAQLEKSRLLSDRFSAERPKGSFSTLEIQRTEQGDSAMYLCASSGVLSGNTIYFGEGSWLTVV.

V usage is TRBV29-1 and J usage is TRBJ2-2. Germline CDR1 SQVTM, CDR2 ANQGSEA. The CDR3 consists of 13 residues. CDR3 residues: CTVFQVNTGELFF.

The chain uses TRBV28 and TRBJ2-1; there is no DNA to check the TCRdb D call of TRBD1. This CDR3 contains 15 residues. Germline V CDR1 and CDR2: MDHEN, SYDVKM. The CDR3 here is CASSLGTAVLNEKFF. Complete variable domain (other parts from reference TRBV28 and TRBJ2-1): DVKVTQSSRYLVKRTGEKVFLECVQDMDHENMFWYRQDPGLGLRLIYFSYDVKMKEKGDIPEGYSVSREKKERFSLILESASTNQTSMYLCASSLGTAVLNEKFFGPGTRLTVL.

V gene TRBV7-8 combines with J gene TRBJ2-7. Germline loops: CDR1 SGHVS, CDR2 FQNEAQ. This CDR3 comprises 14 residues. CDR3 protein: CASSFDPAEYEQYF.

The chain links TRBV20-1 to TRBJ2-7; TCRdb indicates TRBD2, and absent DNA this call remains unverified. CDR1 DFQATT and CDR2 SNEGSKA come from the germline V gene (reference sequence). The CDR3 is made up of 14 amino acids. This CDR3 is CSARDVAGGWEQYF.

This sequence joins TRBV20-1 and TRBJ1-2; the TRBD1 assignment by TCRdb is unverifiable without DNA. The germline V gene encodes CDR1 DFQATT and CDR2 SNEGSKA (reference sequence). The CDR3 loop spans 13 amino acids. The CDR3 sequence: CSVRAGVGYGYTF.

This clonotype ranks as medium-sized (0.01 to 0.1%) in terms of frequency. CDR3 loop: CSATKVGTSGGAWTDTQYF. This sequence joins TRBV20-1 and TRBJ2-3; as DNA is missing, the TRBD2 call by TCRdb cannot be tested. This CDR3 has 19 amino acids. CDR1 and CDR2 from the germline V gene are DFQATT and SNEGSKA (reference sequence).